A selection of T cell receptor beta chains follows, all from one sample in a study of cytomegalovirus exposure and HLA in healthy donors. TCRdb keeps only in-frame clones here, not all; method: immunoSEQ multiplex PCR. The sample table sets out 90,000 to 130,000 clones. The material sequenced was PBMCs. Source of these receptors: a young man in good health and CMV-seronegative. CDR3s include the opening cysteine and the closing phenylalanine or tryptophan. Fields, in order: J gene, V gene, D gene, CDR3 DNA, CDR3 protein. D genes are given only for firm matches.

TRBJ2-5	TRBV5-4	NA	TGTGCCAGCAGCTTGCGTCTAGCTCAAGAGACCCAGTACTTC	CASSLRLAQETQYF
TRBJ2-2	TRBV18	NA	TGTGCCAGCTCACCGGAGATCACCGGGGAGCTGTTTTTT	CASSPEITGELFF
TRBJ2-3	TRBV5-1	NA	TGCGCCAGCAGCTTGGACAGGGCCGTCGGGACCGTTTCGCAGTATTTT	CASSLDRAVGTVSQYF
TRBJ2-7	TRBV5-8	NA	TGTGCCAGCAGCTTATTAATTCCGGACGAGCAGTACTTC	CASSLLIPDEQYF
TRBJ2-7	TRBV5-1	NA	TGCGCCAGCAGCTTGGGGGGGCGCTACGAGCAGTACTTC	CASSLGGRYEQYF
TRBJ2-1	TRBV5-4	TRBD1	TGTGCCAGCAGCTCATCCCCCCCGGGACAGGGTTACAATGAGCAGTTCTTC	CASSSSPPGQGYNEQFF
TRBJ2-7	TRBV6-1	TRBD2	TGTGCCAGCAGGACCTCGGTGGGGGGGTACGAGCAGTACTTC	CASRTSVGGYEQYF
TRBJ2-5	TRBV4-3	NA	TGCGCCAGCAGCCGGCAGGGAGGAGAGACCCAGTACTTC	CASSRQGGETQYF
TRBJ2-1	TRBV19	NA	TGTGCCAGTAGCCAAGCAGGATTATCCTACAATGAGCAGTTCTTC	CASSQAGLSYNEQFF
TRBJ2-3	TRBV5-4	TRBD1	TGTGCCAGCAGCTCATCCACAGGGGGCCCAGATACGCAGTATTTT	CASSSSTGGPDTQYF
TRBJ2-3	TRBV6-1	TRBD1	TGTGCCAGCCCGAAACAGGGGGGTGATACGCAGTATTTT	CASPKQGGDTQYF
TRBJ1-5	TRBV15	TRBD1	TGTGCCACCAGCAGGAAGGGACAGGGAGGGTTTAGCAATCAGCCCCAGCATTTT	CATSRKGQGGFSNQPQHF
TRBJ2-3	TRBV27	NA	TGTGCCAGCGCCACGGGGGGCACGCAGTATTTT	CASATGGTQYF
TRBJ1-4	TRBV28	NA	TGTGCCAGCAGTCCGAACCTCAGGGGCTTTAGTGAAAAACTGTTTTTT	CASSPNLRGFSEKLFF
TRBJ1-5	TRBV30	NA	TGTGCCTGCCTGGGGGGGTGGAATCAGCCCCAGCATTTT	CACLGGWNQPQHF